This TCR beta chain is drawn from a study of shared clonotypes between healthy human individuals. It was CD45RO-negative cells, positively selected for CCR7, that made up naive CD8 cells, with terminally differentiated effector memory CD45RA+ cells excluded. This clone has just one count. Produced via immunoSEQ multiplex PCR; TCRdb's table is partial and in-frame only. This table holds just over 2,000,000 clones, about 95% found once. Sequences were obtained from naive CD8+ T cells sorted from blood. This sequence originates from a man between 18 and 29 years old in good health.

CDR3 amino acids: CASSQERYNEQFF. Here the CDR3 DNA reads TGCGCCAGCAGCCAGGAGCGGTACAATGAGCAGTTCTTC. The V call is TRBV4-1, the J call TRBJ2-1, with D maybe TRBD2 (5 bases). Trimming removed 3 bases from V and 4 bases from J, with 7 bases in between. The CDR3 length is 13 residues. In germline, CDR1 is MGHRA, CDR2 YSYEKL.